The entry below gives a single TCR beta chain sequence along with its context. Its specificity is unknown. Amplification yielded TCR beta CDR3 regions, with RNA transcripts as the source. The HTBI set primed first-round TCR CDR3 RT-PCR. TCRdb re-called the multiplex PCR reads with MiXCR, one entry per CDR3 protein. The sample lists 500,000 to 600,000 distinct CDR3 sequences; roughly 50% were seen once. The CDR3 has 15 residues. Germline loops: CDR1 SGHVS, CDR2 FNYEAQ. The J segment lost 2 bases and the V segment lost 6 bases, leaving 8 bases of the junction unmatched. The sample originates from a study of T cells in Graves' hyperthyroidism and ophthalmopathy. Study findings and constraints: Expanded thyroid clonotypes (above 0.001) were mostly also found in blood. The model made its ophthalmopathy prediction, and onset followed a median 6.5 months later.

J is TRBJ2-7 and V is TRBV7-6; 9 nucleotides align to TRBD1. Sequencing was carried out using peripheral blood or thyroid tissue (not recorded which). The origin of this receptor is an adult woman with Graves' disease, either hyperthyroidism or ophthalmopathy (not recorded which). The CDR3 region has the DNA TGTGCCAGCAGTGCTAGAGGGACAGGGCCCTACGAGCAGTACTTC. Translation gives CASSARGTGPYEQYF. Full variable domain (remainder filled in from reference TRBV7-6 and TRBJ2-7): GAGVSQSPRYKVTKRGQDVALRCDPISGHVSLYWYRQALGQGPEFLTYFNYEAQQDKSGLPNDRFSAERPEGSISTLTIQRTEQRDSAMYRCASSARGTGPYEQYFGPGTRLTVT.